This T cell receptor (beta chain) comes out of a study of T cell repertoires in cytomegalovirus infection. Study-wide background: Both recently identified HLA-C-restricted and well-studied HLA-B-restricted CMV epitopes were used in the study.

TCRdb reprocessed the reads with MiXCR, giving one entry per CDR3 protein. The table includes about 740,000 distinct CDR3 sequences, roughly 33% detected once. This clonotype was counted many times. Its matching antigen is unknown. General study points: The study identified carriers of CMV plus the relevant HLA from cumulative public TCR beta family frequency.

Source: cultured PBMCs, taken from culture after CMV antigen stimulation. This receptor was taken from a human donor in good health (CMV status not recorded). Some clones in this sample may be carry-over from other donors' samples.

The CDR3 here is CASSFPGEKLFF. The CDR3 bases are TGTGCCAGCAGCTTTCCCGGGGAAAAACTGTTTTTT. This chain joins TRBV7-8 and TRBJ1-4; D is uncertain. Germline CDR1 SGHVS, CDR2 FQNEAQ. The CDR3 is made up of 12 amino acids. V lost 3 bases and J 8 bases, leaving 7 bases between the germline ends. Complete variable domain (other parts from reference TRBV7-8 and TRBJ1-4): GAGVSQSPRYKVAKRGQDVALRCDPISGHVSLFWYQQALGQGPEFLTYFQNEAQLDKSGLPSDRFFAERPEGSVSTLKIQRTQQEDSAVYLCASSFPGEKLFFGSGTQLSVL.